These 24 T cell receptor beta chains were all obtained from the same sample, sequenced in a study of PD-L1 blockade in urothelial cancer. Time point indicated: pretreatment peripheral blood. The assay was immunoSEQ multiplex PCR, and TCRdb's table has in-frame clones only and misses some. The top ten hold around 3.1% of the sample, which has approximately 50,000 clones, about 80% seen once. The sequenced sample was PBMCs, obtained around atezolizumab (anti-PD-L1) treatment. The receptors were gathered from a man in his 70s with urothelial cancer.

This sequence joins TRBV18 and TRBJ1-1; 7 bases fit TRBD1. From germline, CDR1 is KGHSH and CDR2 LQKENI. The CDR3 has 14 amino acids. With 0 bases clipped from V and 4 bases from J, the junction kept 2 bases outside the gene matches. For the CDR3, the DNA is TGTGCCAGCTCACCACCGACAGGGACCACTGAAGCTTTCTTT. Protein product: CASSPPTGTTEAFF.

This sequence joins TRBV30 and TRBJ1-6, with 10 positions matching TRBD1. CDR3 size: 15 residues. After removal of 3 bases from V and 7 bases from J, the junction contained 6 bases not matched to a gene. Per the germline V gene, CDR1 is GTSNPN and CDR2 is SVGIG (reference sequence). CDR3 in amino acids: CAWRPRQGANSPLHF. CDR3 nucleotide sequence: TGTGCCTGGAGGCCGAGACAGGGGGCGAATTCACCCCTCCACTTT.

This rearrangement joins TRBV6-5 to TRBJ1-2; 9 nucleotides match TRBD1. Germline values: CDR1 MNHEY, CDR2 SVGAGI. Trimming removed 1 base from V and 7 bases from J; junction bases left unmatched: 4. CDR3 length: 14 residues. DNA of the CDR3: TGTGCCAGCAGTTACTGGGGGACAGGGTTTGGCTACACCTTC. Translation gives CASSYWGTGFGYTF.

This clone was counted between two and nine times. The chain uses TRBV5-5 and TRBJ1-5, with TRBD1 as a possible D gene (6 bases). V was cut by 4 bases and J by 4 bases, with 15 bases left in between. The CDR3 length is 15 residues. Germline values: CDR1 SGHKS, CDR2 YYEKEE (reference sequence). The CDR3 DNA reads TGTGCCAGCAGCGAAGAAACAGGGCGGAATCAGCCCCAGCATTTT. Translated, it gives CASSEETGRNQPQHF.

V gene TRBV30 combines with J gene TRBJ2-5; 11 bases are shared with TRBD2. The CDR3 is 17 residues long. The V segment lost 3 bases and the J segment 5 bases; nucleotides outside the gene matches: 14. Germline V lookup: CDR1 GTSNPN, CDR2 SVGIG (reference sequence). CDR3 loop: CAWSGGLAVKKGETQYF. DNA for the CDR3: TGTGCCTGGAGCGGGGGACTAGCGGTCAAAAAAGGCGAGACCCAGTACTTC.

The V and J genes are TRBV25-1 and TRBJ1-4; TRBD1 matches at 8 bases. V lost 8 bases and J lost 8; bases outside the gene matches: 10. The CDR3 sequence is 14 residues long. Germline V lookup: CDR1 MGHDK, CDR2 SYGVNS. DNA for the CDR3: TGTGCCAGCGGACAGGGACACTTAGGGGAAAAACTGTTTTTT. Amino acid sequence: CASGQGHLGEKLFF.

The V and J genes are TRBV19 and TRBJ2-3, with 8 bases matching TRBD1. The V and J ends lost 9 bases and 10 bases, in that order; junction bases with no gene match: 18. Looked up from germline, CDR1 is LNHDA and CDR2 is SQIVND (reference sequence). The CDR3 has 15 amino acids. The DNA of the CDR3 is TGTGCCAGCACCAGGCAGGGGGCGACAAGGAGTGCGCAGTATTTT. Protein sequence: CASTRQGATRSAQYF.

V usage is TRBV5-4 and J usage is TRBJ2-7, with 11 bases that match TRBD2. This CDR3 contains 15 residues. CDR1 and CDR2 from the germline V gene are SGHNT and YYREEE (reference sequence). The ends lost 4 bases at V and 5 bases at J; junction bases unmatched: 8. CDR3 residues: CASSPPGLAVDEQYF. The CDR3 coding sequence is TGTGCCAGCAGCCCCCCGGGACTAGCGGTCGACGAGCAGTACTTC. The full variable domain, its missing parts supplied by reference TRBV5-4 and TRBJ2-7, is ETGVTQSPTHLIKTRGQQVTLRCSSQSGHNTVSWYQQALGQGPQFIFQYYREEENGRGNFPPRFSGLQFPNYSSELNVNALELDDSALYLCASSPPGLAVDEQYFGPGTRLTVT.

This sequence joins TRBV2 and TRBJ2-2, with D uncertain. Deletions cut 6 bases from V and 6 bases from J, with 14 bases between. The V gene's germline CDR1 is SNHLY and CDR2 FYNNEI. The CDR3 loop spans 14 amino acids. DNA of the CDR3: TGTGCCAGCAGAATCGGGTCCCTGCCCGGGGAGCTGTTTTTT. It yields the protein CASRIGSLPGELFF.

This clone was seen a single time. The chain carries TRBV5-1 and TRBJ2-3; D perhaps matches TRBD2 (6 bases). The CDR3 is made up of 14 amino acids. From germline, CDR1 is SGHRS and CDR2 YFSETQ. V shed 2 bases and J shed 2 bases, with 9 bases lying between them. This CDR3 reads CASSLRENTDTQYF. CDR3 sequence (DNA): TGCGCCAGCAGCTTACGGGAGAACACAGATACGCAGTATTTT.

The chain links TRBV2 to TRBJ1-6, with D perhaps matching TRBD1 (6 bases). The ends were cut back, 8 bases at V and 6 bases at J, with 14 bases in the middle. The CDR3 has 14 amino acids. Germline V gives CDR1 SNHLY, CDR2 FYNNEI. CDR3 region: CASVAQGRNSPLHF. For the CDR3, the DNA is TGTGCCAGCGTAGCGCAGGGGCGTAATTCACCCCTCCACTTT.

This chain joins TRBV18 and TRBJ2-7, with D tentatively TRBD1 (6 bases). The length of the CDR3 is 14 residues. V lost 1 base to trimming and J lost 2 bases, with 9 bases between them. Germline CDR1 reads KGHSH; CDR2 reads LQKENI. CDR3 nucleotide sequence: TGTGCCAGCTCACCACGACAGGAGACCTACGAGCAGTACTTC. Translated: CASSPRQETYEQYF.

The chain combines TRBV27 with TRBJ2-2; TRBD1 is a possible D gene (6 bases). The CDR3 covers 16 residues. CDR1 is MNHEY, CDR2 SMNVEV, per germline (reference sequence). V was pared by 10 bases and J by 6 bases, with 24 bases between. The CDR3 loop reads CAIQQGLSRKPGELFF. The DNA of the CDR3 is TGTGCCATCCAACAGGGTCTTAGTAGAAAGCCCGGGGAGCTGTTTTTT.

The CDR3 loop is CASSLSMAGSTEAFF. The CDR3 nucleotides are TGTGCCAGCAGTTTATCGATGGCAGGGTCCACTGAAGCTTTCTTT. This chain joins TRBV27 and TRBJ1-1; D may be TRBD1 (5 bases). The CDR3 is 15 residues long. The germline gives CDR1 MNHEY, CDR2 SMNVEV (reference sequence). The V and J ends lost 0 bases and 4 bases respectively, with 12 bases between them.

This clone was recorded a few times. This chain links TRBV2 with TRBJ1-1; no clear D gene. Trimming took off 4 bases at V and 4 bases at J, with 13 bases between the two ends. Germline CDR1 and CDR2: SNHLY and FYNNEI. The CDR3 totals 14 residues. The CDR3 spells CASSVSRVPTEAFF. For the CDR3, the DNA is TGTGCCAGCAGTGTGTCTCGGGTCCCCACTGAAGCTTTCTTT. Complete variable domain (other parts from reference TRBV2 and TRBJ1-1): EPEVTQTPSHQVTQMGQEVILRCVPISNHLYFYWYRQILGQKVEFLVSFYNNEISEKSEIFDDQFSVERPDGSNFTLKIRSTKLEDSAMYFCASSVSRVPTEAFFGQGTRLTVV.

This chain uses TRBV7-9 with TRBJ2-1; 10 bases match TRBD2. Germline V gives CDR1 SEHNR, CDR2 FQNEAQ (reference sequence). CDR3 length: 16 residues. Losses at the gene ends were 4 bases for V and 5 bases for J; bases not matched to a gene: 8. As DNA, the CDR3 is TGTGCCAGCAGCTCACCAGCGGGAGGGATGGACAATGAGCAGTTCTTC. Its translation: CASSSPAGGMDNEQFF.

This chain connects TRBV2 to TRBJ2-1; TRBD2 matches 10 bases. Looked up from germline, CDR1 is SNHLY and CDR2 is FYNNEI. The junction had 4 bases not matched to a gene; V was cut back by 6 bases and J by 8 bases. The CDR3 consists of 13 residues. CDR3 sequence (DNA): TGTGCCAGCAGACTAGCGGGGATCGATGAGCAGTTCTTC. Amino acids: CASRLAGIDEQFF. The whole variable domain, filled in from reference TRBV2 and TRBJ2-1, reads EPEVTQTPSHQVTQMGQEVILRCVPISNHLYFYWYRQILGQKVEFLVSFYNNEISEKSEIFDDQFSVERPDGSNFTLKIRSTKLEDSAMYFCASRLAGIDEQFFGPGTRLTVL.

CDR3 bases: TGTGCCAGCAGCTTAAGGACAGGGGGCTACGAGCAGTACTTC. It encodes CASSLRTGGYEQYF. The gene calls are TRBV7-2 and TRBJ2-7; 10 nucleotides agree with TRBD1. CDR1 SGHTA and CDR2 FQGNSA come from the germline V gene. The CDR3 spans 14 residues. Trimming took 2 bases from V and 3 from J; bases not matched to a gene: 1.

The genes are TRBV30 and TRBJ2-3, with a tentative D call TRBD2 (5 bases). V dropped 0 bases and J dropped 2 bases, with 9 bases sitting between them. The CDR3 has 14 residues. Germline loops: CDR1 GTSNPN, CDR2 SVGIG (reference sequence). CDR3 amino acids: CAWSVGDYTDTQYF. CDR3 DNA sequence: TGTGCCTGGAGTGTGGGAGATTACACAGATACGCAGTATTTT.

V is TRBV5-5 and J is TRBJ2-2; 14 nucleotides agree with TRBD2. This CDR3 is 18 amino acids long. Trimming removed 3 bases from V and 5 bases from J; junction bases left unmatched: 9. Looked up from germline, CDR1 is SGHKS and CDR2 is YYEKEE (reference sequence). The CDR3 spells CASSSGLGLAGVTGELFF. The CDR3 DNA reads TGTGCCAGCAGCTCGGGTCTGGGACTAGCGGGGGTAACCGGGGAGCTGTTTTTT.

V gene TRBV10-3 combines with J gene TRBJ1-2, with D perhaps matching TRBD1 (6 bases). Between the trimmed V and J ends, which lost 6 bases and 2 bases, there was a span of 13 bases. The CDR3 length is 14 residues. The V gene's germline CDR1 is ENHRY and CDR2 SYGVKD. The CDR3 loop reads CAISFSTGNYGYTF. Here the CDR3 DNA reads TGTGCCATCAGCTTCTCTACAGGGAACTATGGCTACACCTTC.

This chain joins TRBV7-8 and TRBJ2-2; 9 positions match TRBD2. V gave up 1 base and J gave up 4 bases; unmatched junction bases: 4. CDR1 and CDR2 from the germline V gene are SGHVS and FQNEAQ. CDR3 size: 16 residues. The CDR3 DNA is TGTGCCAGCAGCTTAGTCGGCGGGAGGGGCACCGGGGAGCTGTTTTTT. As protein: CASSLVGGRGTGELFF.

This rearrangement joins TRBV7-8 to TRBJ1-4; weak D call: TRBD1 (6 bases). The CDR3 consists of 14 residues. CDR1 and CDR2 from the germline V gene are SGHVS and FQNEAQ. Trimming removed 2 bases from V and 8 bases from J, with 12 bases in between. The CDR3 loop reads CASSLTDSFEKLFF. CDR3 bases: TGTGCCAGCAGCTTAACGGACAGCTTCGAAAAACTGTTTTTT.

This chain uses TRBV29-1 with TRBJ1-3; TRBD1 matches at 7 bases. Germline values: CDR1 SQVTM, CDR2 ANQGSEA. V shed 5 bases, J shed 0 bases, and the junction held 7 bases outside the gene matches. The CDR3 has 15 amino acids. Here the CDR3 DNA reads TGCAGCGTTCTCGGACAGGCTCCCTCTGGAAACACCATATATTTT. Amino acid sequence: CSVLGQAPSGNTIYF. The full variable domain, its missing parts supplied by reference TRBV29-1 and TRBJ1-3, is SAVISQKPSRDICQRGTSLTIQCQVDSQVTMMFWYRQQPGQSLTLIATANQGSEATYESGFVIDKFPISRPNLTFSTLTVSNMSPEDSSIYLCSVLGQAPSGNTIYFGEGSWLTVV.